The present TCR beta chain was sequenced within a study of vaccination and CD4 T cells after COVID-19. Treatment given: roughly ten-day PBMC culture with coronavirus spike peptide pools or control peptides (ViraFEST assay). At the Johns Hopkins FTIC core, DNA taken from cultured CD4+ T cells was sequenced by way of the Oncomine TCR Beta short-read assay. A single record per CDR3 protein comes from TCRdb applying MiXCR to the PCR reads. This repertoire shows 13,000 to 15,000 distinct CDR3 sequences, 25% to 30% found once; its top ten account for roughly 8.5%. As to this clonotype: Its target is not known.

Trimming pared 2 bases from V and 5 bases from J, leaving 12 bases between. The CDR3 runs 14 residues. Germline assignment: CDR1 KGHSH and CDR2 LQKENI. The TCR sequence derives from a human donor who had recovered from COVID-19. What was sequenced was CD4+ T cells from blood, cultured in vitro. The chain links TRBV18 to TRBJ2-5; D might be TRBD2 (5 bases). CDR3 nucleotides: TGTGCCAGCTCACCAGGAGCGACGGGGGAGACCCAGTACTTC. It yields the protein CASSPGATGETQYF. The complete variable domain, with remaining parts taken from reference TRBV18 and TRBJ2-5, reads NAGVMQNPRHLVRRRGQEARLRCSPMKGHSHVYWYRQLPEEGLKFMVYLQKENIIDESGMPKERFSAEFPKEGPSILRIQQVVRGDSAAYFCASSPGATGETQYFGPGTRLLVL.